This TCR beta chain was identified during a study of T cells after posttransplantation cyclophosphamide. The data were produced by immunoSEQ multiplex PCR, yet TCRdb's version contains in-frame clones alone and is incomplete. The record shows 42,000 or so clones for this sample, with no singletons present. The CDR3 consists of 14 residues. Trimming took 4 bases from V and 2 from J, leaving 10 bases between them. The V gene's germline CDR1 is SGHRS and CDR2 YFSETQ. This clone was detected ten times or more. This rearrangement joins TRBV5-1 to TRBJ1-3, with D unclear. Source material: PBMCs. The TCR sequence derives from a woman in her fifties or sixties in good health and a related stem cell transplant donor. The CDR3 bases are TGCGCCAGCAGCGCTGGAGCTACTGGAAACACCATATATTTT. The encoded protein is CASSAGATGNTIYF. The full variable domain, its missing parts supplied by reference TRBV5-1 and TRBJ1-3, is KAGVTQTPRYLIKTRGQQVTLSCSPISGHRSVSWYQQTPGQGLQFLFEYFSETQRNKGNFPGRFSGRQFSNSRSEMNVSTLELGDSALYLCASSAGATGNTIYFGEGSWLTVV.